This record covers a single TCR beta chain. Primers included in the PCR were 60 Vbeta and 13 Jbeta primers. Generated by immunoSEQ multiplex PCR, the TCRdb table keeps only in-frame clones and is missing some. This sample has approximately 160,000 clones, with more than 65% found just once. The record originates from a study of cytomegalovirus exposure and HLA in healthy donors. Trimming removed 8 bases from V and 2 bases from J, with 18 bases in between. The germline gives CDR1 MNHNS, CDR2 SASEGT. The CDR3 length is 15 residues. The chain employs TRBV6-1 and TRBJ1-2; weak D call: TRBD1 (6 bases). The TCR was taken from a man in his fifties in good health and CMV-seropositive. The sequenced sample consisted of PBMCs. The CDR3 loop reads CASSSPGTLNYGYTF. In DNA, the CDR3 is TGTGCCAGCTCGAGCCCCGGGACATTAAACTATGGCTACACCTTC.